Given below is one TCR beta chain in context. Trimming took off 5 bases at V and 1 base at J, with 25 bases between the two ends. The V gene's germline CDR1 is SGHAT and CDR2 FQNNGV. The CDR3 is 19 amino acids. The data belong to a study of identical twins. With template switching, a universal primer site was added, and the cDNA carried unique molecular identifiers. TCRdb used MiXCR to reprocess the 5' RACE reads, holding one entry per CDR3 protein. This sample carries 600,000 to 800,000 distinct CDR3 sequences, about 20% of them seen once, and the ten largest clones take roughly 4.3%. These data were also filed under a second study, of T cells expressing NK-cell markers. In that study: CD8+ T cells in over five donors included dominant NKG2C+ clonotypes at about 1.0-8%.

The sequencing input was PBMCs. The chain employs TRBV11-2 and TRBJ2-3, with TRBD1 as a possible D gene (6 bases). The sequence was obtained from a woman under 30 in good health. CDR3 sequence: CASSPSFGAGVGRTDTQYF. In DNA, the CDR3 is TGTGCCAGCAGCCCCAGTTTTGGTGCAGGGGTCGGCCGCACAGATACGCAGTATTTT.